This entry lists 21 T cell receptor beta chains sequenced from one sample in a study of regulatory T cells in long-lasting Graves disease. Time point noted: newly diagnosed GD, antithyroid drugs for less than 3 months. Making the TCR library involved RNA that had been extracted from PBMCs. Through Arm-PCR of CDR3 regions and iRepertoire HTBI primers, TCR beta libraries were built. TCRdb re-called the multiplex PCR reads through MiXCR, storing one row per CDR3 protein. The repertoire holds approximately 440,000 distinct CDR3 sequences, around 16% seen once, with 10% to 15% in the top ten. In addition, the sample was reused for a study of T cells in Graves' hyperthyroidism and ophthalmopathy.

Sequencing was performed on peripheral blood mononuclear cells (PBMCs), taken at new diagnosis, from a patient treated with antithyroid drugs. The receptors originated from a man aged 35 to 55 with Graves disease.

In this sample, this clonotype turned up many times. The chain couples TRBV24-1 to TRBJ2-1; 12 nucleotides match TRBD2. The ends lost 4 bases at V and 7 bases at J; junction bases unmatched: 7. This CDR3 comprises 16 residues. Germline V gene sequence: CDR1 KGHDR, CDR2 SFDVKD. The CDR3 DNA reads as TGTGCCACCAGTGAAACGACTAGCGGGAGTAGAAATGAGCAGTTCTTC. Translation: CATSETTSGSRNEQFF.

Comments on this clonotype: A read error is likely here: a far larger clone is one base away. V usage is TRBV7-2 and J usage is TRBJ2-3, with a weak D call TRBD2 (6 bases). Per germline, CDR1 SGHTA and CDR2 FQGNSA. This CDR3 has 15 amino acids. CDR3 bases: TGCGCCAGCAGCCTTAGGACTACCTCCGGAGATACGCGGTATTTT. It codes for CASSLRTTSGDTRYF.

This clonotype has ten or more counts. The V call is TRBV10-3, the J call TRBJ2-7; the match to TRBD1 covers 7 bases. V shed 0 bases and J 0 bases; nucleotides not matched to a gene: 11. From germline, CDR1 is ENHRY and CDR2 SYGVKD. The CDR3 consists of 18 residues. The CDR3 reads CAISESRWTGQSSYEQYF. CDR3 DNA: TGTGCCATCAGTGAGTCGAGGTGGACGGGACAGAGCTCCTACGAGCAGTACTTC.

In its sample, this clonotype was seen a few times. The rearrangement joins TRBV19 to TRBJ2-4; no reliable D call. Trimming shortened V by 3 bases and J by 1 base, and 7 bases separated the two germline ends. The germline V gene has CDR1 LNHDA and CDR2 SQIVND (reference sequence). CDR3 length equals 14 residues. CDR3 nucleotides: TGTGCCAGTAGTATGTCCCGGGCCAAAAACATTCAGTACTTC. This encodes CASSMSRAKNIQYF. The variable domain in full, completed from reference TRBV19 and TRBJ2-4, reads DGGITQSPKYLFRKEGQNVTLSCEQNLNHDAMYWYRQDPGQGLRLIYYSQIVNDFQKGDIAEGYSVSREKKESFPLTVTSAQKNPTAFYLCASSMSRAKNIQYFGAGTRLSVL.

V is TRBV7-8 and J is TRBJ2-5; D unclear. CDR3 length: 15 residues. V was shortened by 5 bases and J by 7 bases, with 20 bases between the two germline ends. CDR1 and CDR2 from the germline V gene are SGHVS and FQNEAQ. This CDR3 is CASSTPRRSERTQYF. CDR3 DNA sequence: TGTGCCAGCAGCACACCCAGACGCAGCGAACGGACCCAGTACTTC.

This clonotype occurred many times. This rearrangement joins TRBV3-1 to TRBJ2-5, with TRBD1 matching over 8 bases. The CDR3 is 15 amino acids. Looked up from germline, CDR1 is LGHDT and CDR2 is YNNKEL (reference sequence). Trimming at V came to 5 bases and at J to 5 bases, leaving 10 bases not matched to a gene. The CDR3 sequence: CASSYPSGGRETQYF. CDR3 bases: TGTGCCAGCAGCTACCCGTCAGGGGGCCGGGAGACCCAGTACTTC.

This chain connects TRBV4-1 to TRBJ2-7; D is possibly TRBD2 (6 bases). Germline V gene data show CDR1 as MGHRA and CDR2 as YSYEKL. The CDR3 has 16 residues. Trimming left V 0 bases short and J 2 bases short, with 14 bases between. The CDR3: CASSQEGGGAAYEQYF. The DNA for the CDR3 is TGCGCCAGCAGCCAAGAAGGTGGCGGGGCGGCCTACGAGCAGTACTTC.

The chain's CDR3 is CASKIVAGHTDTQYF. In DNA, the CDR3 is TGTGCCAGTAAGATCGTCGCCGGACACACAGATACGCAGTATTTT. The chain uses TRBV19 and TRBJ2-3, with a tentative D call TRBD1 (5 bases). Trimming removed 7 bases at V and 2 bases at J, with 16 bases between. There are 15 residues in the CDR3. Per the germline V gene, CDR1 is LNHDA and CDR2 is SQIVND (reference sequence). The variable domain in full, completed from reference TRBV19 and TRBJ2-3, reads DGGITQSPKYLFRKEGQNVTLSCEQNLNHDAMYWYRQDPGQGLRLIYYSQIVNDFQKGDIAEGYSVSREKKESFPLTVTSAQKNPTAFYLCASKIVAGHTDTQYFGPGTRLTVL.

This clonotype showed up just a few times. V is TRBV12-3 or TRBV12-4 and J is TRBJ1-4, with unresolved D. V dropped 4 bases and J dropped 8 bases, with 14 bases sitting between them. CDR3 size: 14 residues. The CDR3 loop reads CASSSLVMGEKLFF. Written as DNA, the CDR3 is TGTGCCAGCAGTTCTCTCGTCATGGGAGAAAAACTGTTTTTT.

This clonotype was detected ten times or more. V usage is TRBV28 and J usage is TRBJ1-1, with no clear D. V was trimmed by 7 bases and J by 0 bases, leaving 12 bases between them. The CDR3 spans 14 residues. The germline CDR1 and CDR2 sequences are MDHEN and SYDVKM. CDR3 coding DNA: TGTGCCAGCATATTAGGAGGGATGAACACTGAAGCTTTCTTT. It is translated as CASILGGMNTEAFF.

The chain couples TRBV20-1 to TRBJ1-6, with D unresolved. V shed 7 bases and J shed 9 bases, with 13 bases lying between them. This CDR3 spans 12 amino acids. Germline loops: CDR1 DFQATT, CDR2 SNEGSKA (reference sequence). For the CDR3, the DNA is TGCAGTGTTTGGTTGTTGAGTTCACCCCTCCACTTT. It yields the protein CSVWLLSSPLHF.

The rearrangement joins TRBV29-1 to TRBJ1-2; D is perhaps TRBD1 (5 bases). From germline, CDR1 is SQVTM and CDR2 ANQGSEA. V shed 2 bases and J shed 4 bases, with 11 bases lying between them. The CDR3 extends over 13 amino acids. CDR3 sequence reads: CSVEPPGRYGYTF. In nucleotides, the CDR3 is TGCAGCGTTGAACCCCCGGGGCGCTATGGCTACACCTTC.

This clonotype came up many times. The CDR3 nucleotides are TGTGCCAGCAGCTTATCCGTTGGGGCTTTCTTT. Amino acids: CASSLSVGAFF. The chain links TRBV7-3 to TRBJ1-1, with D unclear. The CDR3 loop spans 11 amino acids. CDR1 and CDR2 (germline): SGHTA, FQGTGA. V lost 2 bases and J lost 11, with 9 bases in between. The full variable domain, rest sourced from reference TRBV7-3 and TRBJ1-1, is GAGVSQTPSNKVTEKGKYVELRCDPISGHTALYWYRQSLGQGPEFLIYFQGTGAADDSGLPNDRFFAVRPEGSVSTLKIQRTERGDSAVYLCASSLSVGAFFGQGTRLTVV.

The genes are TRBV7-9 and TRBJ1-4; D is unclear. The CDR3 spans 12 residues. Per the germline V gene, CDR1 is SEHNR and CDR2 is FQNEAQ (reference sequence). Trimming cost V 1 base and J 11 bases, with 8 bases left between them. The CDR3 protein is CASSLGPWKLFF. The CDR3 region has the DNA TGTGCCAGCAGCTTAGGACCGTGGAAACTGTTTTTT. Filled out from reference TRBV7-9 and TRBJ1-4, the complete variable domain reads DTGVSQNPRHKITKRGQNVTFRCDPISEHNRLYWYRQTLGQGPEFLTYFQNEAQLEKSRLLSDRFSAERPKGSFSTLEIQRTEQGDSAMYLCASSLGPWKLFFGSGTQLSVL.

As regards this clonotype: A read error is possible here, since a much larger clone lies one base away. The chain couples TRBV28 to TRBJ1-2, with D perhaps matching TRBD1 (5 bases). This CDR3 is built from 13 residues. The germline CDR1 and CDR2 sequences are MDHEN and SYDVKM. CDR3 DNA: TGTGCCGGCAGTTTACCCCAGGGTCCTGGCTACACCTTC. Translation: CAGSLPQGPGYTF.

This sequence joins TRBV15 and TRBJ1-5, with D possibly TRBD1 on 5 matching bases. V was shortened by 3 bases and J by 3 bases, with 12 bases between the two germline ends. The germline V gene encodes CDR1 LNHNV and CDR2 YYDKDF (reference sequence). This CDR3 is 15 amino acids long. This chain's CDR3 is CATSRTDRSNQPQHF. CDR3 coding DNA: TGTGCCACCAGCAGGACCGACAGATCCAATCAGCCCCAGCATTTT.

This clonotype has ten or more counts. The chain couples TRBV30 to TRBJ1-5; D may be TRBD1 (5 bases). Trimming left V 3 bases short and J 12 bases short, with 30 bases between. The CDR3 runs to 17 residues. Germline V lookup: CDR1 GTSNPN, CDR2 SVGIG (reference sequence). The CDR3 DNA reads TGTGCCTGGAGACTCATTCGGGACGCACCGCCACCGCTGGACCAGCATTTT. This gives the protein CAWRLIRDAPPPLDQHF.

This clonotype was counted ten times or more. This chain connects TRBV28 to TRBJ1-1, with a tentative D call TRBD1 (6 bases). V gave up 5 bases and J gave up 0 bases, with 19 bases separating them. Germline V gene lookup returns CDR1 MDHEN and CDR2 SYDVKM. The CDR3 is made up of 17 amino acids. The CDR3 DNA is TGTGCCAGCAGTCCTGACAGGTACACCGAAATGAACACTGAAGCTTTCTTT. Translated, it gives CASSPDRYTEMNTEAFF.

CDR3 nucleotides: TGCGCCAGCAGCTCGGCGGACAGACTGAACACTGAAGCTTTCTTT. Amino acid sequence: CASSSADRLNTEAFF. V gene TRBV5-1 combines with J gene TRBJ1-1; perhaps TRBD1 as D (6 bases). Germline loops: CDR1 SGHRS, CDR2 YFSETQ. The CDR3 extends over 15 amino acids. Trimming stripped 3 bases from V and 0 bases from J, with 12 bases between.

This clonotype was observed a few times. The chain combines TRBV5-1 with TRBJ2-2; weak D call: TRBD1 (6 bases). The CDR3 totals 16 residues. Germline-derived CDR1 and CDR2 are SGHRS and YFSETQ. The V and J ends lost 1 base and 0 bases respectively, with 10 bases between them. The CDR3 bases are TGCGCCAGCAGCTTGAGAGGACAGACGAACACCGGGGAGCTGTTTTTT. Protein: CASSLRGQTNTGELFF.

Many counts were recorded for this clonotype. This rearrangement joins TRBV20-1 to TRBJ2-7, with D perhaps TRBD1 or TRBD2 (5 bases each). Trimming stripped 4 bases from V and 1 base from J, with 14 bases between. Germline CDR1 is DFQATT and CDR2 is SNEGSKA (reference sequence). CDR3 size: 14 residues. CDR3 in amino acids: CSANWDGRSYEQYF. Here the CDR3 DNA reads TGCAGTGCTAACTGGGACGGACGATCCTACGAGCAGTACTTC.